A selection of T cell receptor beta chains follows, all from one sample in a study of T cell changes during pregnancy in multiple sclerosis. Method: immunoSEQ multiplex PCR; TCRdb's copy keeps in-frame clones and lacks some. This table holds fewer than 85,000 clones, approximately 93% found once. The material was peripheral blood, obtained in the second trimester of pregnancy. These receptors were collected from a female donor with multiple sclerosis, enrolled in a pregnancy study. Both conserved end residues are part of each CDR3. Not every row has a clone size; where given, it reads once, few, many or a size class.

cdr3_aa j_call clone_size v_call
CASSVELTGNYGYTF TRBJ1-2 NA TRBV9
CASSLAASGGAYNEQFF TRBJ2-1 NA TRBV7-8
CASSHWTSGQETQYF TRBJ2-5 NA TRBV14
CASSETDRGIGEQYF TRBJ2-7 NA TRBV25-1
CASSPHSGNEKLFF TRBJ1-4 NA TRBV6-6
CASSSGLAGGLHNEQFF TRBJ2-1 NA TRBV19
CASSFGLAGRRYNEQFF TRBJ2-1 NA TRBV7-8
CASSLWLASSTDTQYF TRBJ2-3 NA TRBV13
CASSPLPGQLNTEAFF TRBJ1-1 NA TRBV18
CASSLEGSGGAWQETQYF TRBJ2-5 NA TRBV5-1
CASRGGPEVADTQYF TRBJ2-3 once TRBV6-5
CASSGRGPETQYF TRBJ2-5 NA TRBV11-1
CASSWDREGYGYTF TRBJ1-2 NA TRBV5-4
CASSLGQREKLFF TRBJ1-4 NA TRBV7-2
CASSQRDAYNEQFF TRBJ2-1 NA TRBV18
CASSLGPGTGGDEQYF TRBJ2-7 few TRBV7-9
CASSGIGNIQYF TRBJ2-4 NA TRBV2
CASSPGNQGAF TRBJ1-2 NA TRBV18
CASRGDRAYEQYF TRBJ2-7 NA TRBV25-1
CASSPDRNSPLHF TRBJ1-6 NA TRBV18
CAWSADMNTEAFF TRBJ1-1 NA TRBV30
CASRDSLRRETQYF TRBJ2-5 NA TRBV28
CASTWGGRTEAFF TRBJ1-1 NA TRBV5-1
CASRTGQGATDTQYF TRBJ2-3 NA TRBV6-1
CASSSGSSADTQYF TRBJ2-3 NA TRBV7-9
CASSLNIDRLNTGELFF TRBJ2-2 NA TRBV5-1
CASSINRPTEAFF TRBJ1-1 NA TRBV19